This TCR beta chain comes out of a study of shared clonotypes between healthy human individuals. The V end lost 5 bases, the J end lost 2 bases, and 11 bases lay between the germline ends. The CDR3 is 14 residues long. CDR1 MNHNS and CDR2 SASEGT come from the germline V gene. Assay used: immunoSEQ multiplex PCR; TCRdb lists only in-frame clones, some missing. The data show about 2.4 million clones, approximately 94% seen once. This clone was observed a single time. The same CDR3 also results from other DNA sequences found in this sample. Sequenced sample: naive CD4+ T cells sorted from blood. Subset in this sample: CD45RA+ positively selected. This receptor was taken from a man younger than 35 in good health. The rearrangement uses TRBV6-1 and TRBJ2-3; a weak D match, TRBD2 (7 bases). The CDR3 protein is CASSKGGDTDTQYF. The CDR3 DNA is TGTGCCAGCAGTAAAGGGGGGGACACAGATACGCAGTATTTT.